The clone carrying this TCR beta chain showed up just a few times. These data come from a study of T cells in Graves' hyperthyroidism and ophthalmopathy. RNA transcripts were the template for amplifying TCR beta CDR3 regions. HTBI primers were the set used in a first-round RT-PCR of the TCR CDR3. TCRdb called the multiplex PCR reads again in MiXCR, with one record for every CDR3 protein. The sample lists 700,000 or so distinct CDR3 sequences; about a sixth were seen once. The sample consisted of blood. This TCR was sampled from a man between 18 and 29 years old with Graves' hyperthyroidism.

The CDR3 DNA is TGTGCCAGCAGCCGGGGGACAGATCAGCCCCAGCATTTT. Protein product: CASSRGTDQPQHF. The gene calls are TRBV7-8 and TRBJ1-5; TRBD1 matches at 7 bases. The length of the CDR3 is 13 residues. Looked up from germline, CDR1 is SGHVS and CDR2 is FQNEAQ. The ends lost 5 bases at V and 5 bases at J; junction bases unmatched: 3.